A single sample gave rise to the 6 T cell receptor beta chains below, sequenced in a study of cytomegalovirus exposure and HLA in healthy donors. PCR used 60 Vbeta primers and 13 Jbeta primers. TCRdb's copy holds only in-frame clones and misses some; the assay was immunoSEQ multiplex PCR. This sample has about 200,000 clones, with around 75% found just once. Sequencing was carried out using PBMCs. These receptor sequences come from a male donor in good health and CMV-seropositive.

V usage is TRBV6-4 and J usage is TRBJ1-1; D is possibly TRBD1 (5 bases). Germline CDR1 is MRHNA and CDR2 is SNTAGT. Trimming took 3 bases from V and 3 from J, leaving 17 bases between them. The CDR3 loop spans 16 amino acids. The CDR3 reads CASSERGIQGDTEAFF. The CDR3 nucleotides are TGTGCCAGCAGTGAACGGGGGATTCAAGGGGACACTGAAGCTTTCTTT.

With regard to this clone: A junction end diverges from the germline sequence, so it may reflect a read error. This chain joins TRBV7-7 and TRBJ2-3; 10 bases fit TRBD1. This CDR3 comprises 14 residues. From germline, CDR1 is SSHAT and CDR2 FNYEAQ (reference sequence). CDR3 region: CASSLTGGPDTQYF. CDR3 bases: TGTGCTAGCAGCCTGACAGGGGGCCCAGATACGCAGTATTTT.

The CDR3: CASRSLGGEASYEQYF. The CDR3 DNA follows: TGTGCCAGTCGCTCTCTCGGGGGGGAGGCCTCCTACGAGCAGTACTTC. This chain connects TRBV19 to TRBJ2-7, with 8 bases identical to TRBD2. This CDR3 is built from 16 residues. Germline V lookup: CDR1 LNHDA, CDR2 SQIVND (reference sequence). The V gene end was trimmed by 8 bases and the J gene end by 0 bases; junction bases not matched to a gene: 12.

The genes are TRBV9 and TRBJ1-5; the match to TRBD1 covers 8 bases. The CDR3 extends over 14 amino acids. Germline V gene data show CDR1 as SGDLS and CDR2 as YYNGEE. The V and J ends lost 2 bases and 4 bases, in that order; junction bases with no gene match: 2. Here the CDR3 DNA reads TGTGCCAGCAGCGTGGGACAGGTGAATCAGCCCCAGCATTTT. Encoded protein: CASSVGQVNQPQHF.

The chain recombines TRBV6-4 with TRBJ2-3; weak D call: TRBD2 (6 bases). CDR1 and CDR2 from the germline V gene are MRHNA and SNTAGT. The CDR3 extends over 13 amino acids. Trimming left V 3 bases short and J 8 bases short, with 12 bases between. The CDR3 nucleotides are TGTGCCAGCAGTGAAGGTTCGGGGGTTACGCAGTATTTT. It translates to CASSEGSGVTQYF.

This chain connects TRBV27 to TRBJ2-5, with TRBD1 matching 8 bases. In germline, CDR1 is MNHEY, CDR2 SMNVEV (reference sequence). With 6 bases clipped from V and 5 bases from J, the junction kept 5 bases outside the gene matches. This CDR3 has 13 residues. CDR3 nucleotide sequence: TGTGCCAGCAGAGGCTGGGACAGGGAGACCCAGTACTTC. The encoded protein is CASRGWDRETQYF.